This TCR beta chain came from a study of response to subunit inactivated influenza vaccine. MiXCR, applied by TCRdb to the RT-PCR reads, yields one record per CDR3 protein. This sample has roughly 460,000 distinct CDR3 sequences, with about 10% found just once. The CDR3 covers 15 residues. Per the germline V gene, CDR1 is LGHDT and CDR2 is YNNKEL (reference sequence). Deletions cut 2 bases from V and 10 bases from J, with 15 bases between. For this clonotype: The antigen remains unidentified.

Overall study findings and caveats: Authors suggested that a seasonal influenza vaccination recruits few new T cells each time.

The sample was PBMCs from blood, taken about 40 days after vaccination. This sequence was found in a man in his forties or fifties who received an inactivated influenza vaccine. J is TRBJ1-6 and V is TRBV3-1; D may be TRBD1 (5 bases). For the CDR3, the DNA is TGTGCCAGCAGCCAACACCAGGGTAGTGCCTCACCCCTCCACTTT. Translation: CASSQHQGSASPLHF.